The T cell receptor (beta chain) described here comes from a study of shared clonotypes between healthy human individuals. CD45RO-negative, CCR7-positively selected cells formed the naive CD8 fraction, excluding terminally differentiated effector memory CD45RA+ cells. Clones were sequenced by immunoSEQ multiplex PCR, and TCRdb holds only the in-frame ones, with some missing. Of some 2 million clones listed, about 95% are singletons. In regard to this clone: Its cognate antigen is unknown.

This CDR3 contains 14 residues. The germline V and J ends were trimmed by 0 bases and 10 bases, with 13 bases remaining between them. Germline assignment: CDR1 MGHRA and CDR2 YSYEKL. Study-wide points: Exclusively blood specimens were collected; tissue repertoires likely differ.

V gene TRBV4-1 combines with J gene TRBJ2-1; D not resolved. Sequenced material: naive CD8+ T cells sorted from blood. The clonotype was recovered from a man younger than 35 in good health. This chain's CDR3 is CASSQDIMAEEQFF. DNA for the CDR3: TGCGCCAGCAGCCAAGATATAATGGCAGAAGAGCAGTTCTTC.